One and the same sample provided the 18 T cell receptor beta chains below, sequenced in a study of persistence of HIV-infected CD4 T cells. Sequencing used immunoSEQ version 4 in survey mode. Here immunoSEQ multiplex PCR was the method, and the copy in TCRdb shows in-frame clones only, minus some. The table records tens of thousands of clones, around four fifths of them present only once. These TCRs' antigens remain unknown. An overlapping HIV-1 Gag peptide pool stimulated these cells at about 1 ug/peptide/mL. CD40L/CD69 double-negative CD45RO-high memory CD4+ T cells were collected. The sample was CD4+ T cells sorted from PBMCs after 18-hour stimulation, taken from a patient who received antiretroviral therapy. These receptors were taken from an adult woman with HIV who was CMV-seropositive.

The CDR3 coding sequence is TGTGCCAGCAGTGAATATCTTCGAGGGTTGGGGGCTCAGGGCTACACCTTC. Translated, it gives CASSEYLRGLGAQGYTF. This chain uses TRBV25-1 with TRBJ1-2, with D possibly being TRBD1 (6 bases). CDR1 and CDR2 from the germline V gene are MGHDK and SYGVNS. The CDR3 length is 17 residues. V lost 0 bases and J 8 bases, leaving 22 bases between the germline ends.

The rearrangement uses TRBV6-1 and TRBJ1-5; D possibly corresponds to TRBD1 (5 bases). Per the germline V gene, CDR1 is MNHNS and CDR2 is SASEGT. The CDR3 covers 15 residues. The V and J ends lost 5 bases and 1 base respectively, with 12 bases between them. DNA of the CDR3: TGTGCCAGCAGTAGGGGTATAGTCAGCAATCAGCCCCAGCATTTT. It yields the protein CASSRGIVSNQPQHF.

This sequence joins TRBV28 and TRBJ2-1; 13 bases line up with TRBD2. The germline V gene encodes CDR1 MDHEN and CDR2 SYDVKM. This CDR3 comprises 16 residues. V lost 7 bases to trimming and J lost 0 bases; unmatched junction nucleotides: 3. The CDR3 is CASKLAGGSSYNEQFF. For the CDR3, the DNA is TGTGCCAGCAAACTAGCGGGAGGGAGCTCCTACAATGAGCAGTTCTTC.

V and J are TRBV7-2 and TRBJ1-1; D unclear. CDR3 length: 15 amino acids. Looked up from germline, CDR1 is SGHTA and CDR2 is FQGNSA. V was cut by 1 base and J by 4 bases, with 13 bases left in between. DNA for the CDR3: TGTGCCAGCAGCTTAGTAAATTTTCGTTCCACTGAAGCTTTCTTT. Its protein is CASSLVNFRSTEAFF.

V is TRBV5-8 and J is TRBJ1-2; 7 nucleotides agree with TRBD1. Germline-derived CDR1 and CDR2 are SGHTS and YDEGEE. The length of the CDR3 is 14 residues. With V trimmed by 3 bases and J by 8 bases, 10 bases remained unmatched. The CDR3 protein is CASSYGQEGYGYTF. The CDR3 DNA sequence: TGTGCCAGCAGCTACGGACAGGAGGGGTACGGCTACACCTTC.

CDR3 region: CSVLGYYGYTF. DNA of the CDR3: TGCAGTGTGCTGGGGTACTATGGCTACACCTTC. The chain employs TRBV29-1 and TRBJ1-2; D ambiguous. CDR3 size: 11 residues. Germline V gives CDR1 SQVTM, CDR2 ANQGSEA.

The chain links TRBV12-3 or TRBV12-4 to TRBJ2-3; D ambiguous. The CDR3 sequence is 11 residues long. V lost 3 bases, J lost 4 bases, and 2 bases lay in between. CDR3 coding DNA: TGTGCCAGCAGTTTGGCAGATACGCAGTATTTT. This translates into CASSLADTQYF.

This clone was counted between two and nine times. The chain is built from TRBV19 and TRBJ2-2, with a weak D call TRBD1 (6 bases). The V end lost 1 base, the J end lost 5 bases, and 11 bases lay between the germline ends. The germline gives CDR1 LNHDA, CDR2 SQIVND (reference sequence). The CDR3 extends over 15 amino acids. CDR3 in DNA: TGTGCCAGTAGTATAGCGTTAGGGGGAACCGGGGAGCTGTTTTTT. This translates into CASSIALGGTGELFF. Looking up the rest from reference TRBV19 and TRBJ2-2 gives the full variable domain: DGGITQSPKYLFRKEGQNVTLSCEQNLNHDAMYWYRQDPGQGLRLIYYSQIVNDFQKGDIAEGYSVSREKKESFPLTVTSAQKNPTAFYLCASSIALGGTGELFFGEGSRLTVL.

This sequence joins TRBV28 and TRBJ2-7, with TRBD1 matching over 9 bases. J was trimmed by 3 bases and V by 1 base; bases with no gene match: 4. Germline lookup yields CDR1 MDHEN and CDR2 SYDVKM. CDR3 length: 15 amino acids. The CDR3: CASSLFQTGGYEQYF. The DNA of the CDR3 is TGTGCCAGCAGTTTATTCCAGACAGGGGGCTACGAGCAGTACTTC.

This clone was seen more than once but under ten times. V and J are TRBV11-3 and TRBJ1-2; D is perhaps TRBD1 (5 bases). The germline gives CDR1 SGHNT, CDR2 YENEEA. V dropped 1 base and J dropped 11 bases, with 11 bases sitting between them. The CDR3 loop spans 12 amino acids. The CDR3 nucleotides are TGTGCCAGCAGCTTAGCCTCGGGGGGGTACACCTTC. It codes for CASSLASGGYTF.

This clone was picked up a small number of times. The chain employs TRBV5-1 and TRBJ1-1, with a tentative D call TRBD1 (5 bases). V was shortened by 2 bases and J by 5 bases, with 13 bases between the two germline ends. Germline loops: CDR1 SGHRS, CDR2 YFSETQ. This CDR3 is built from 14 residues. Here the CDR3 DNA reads TGCGCCAGCAGCTTTCAGGGATACGAAACTGAAGCTTTCTTT. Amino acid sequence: CASSFQGYETEAFF.

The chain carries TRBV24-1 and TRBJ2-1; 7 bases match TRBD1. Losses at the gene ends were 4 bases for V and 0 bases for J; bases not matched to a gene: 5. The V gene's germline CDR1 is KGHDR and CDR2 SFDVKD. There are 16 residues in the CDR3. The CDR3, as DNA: TGTGCCACCAGTGAAGGGGGCTTAGGCTCCTACAATGAGCAGTTCTTC. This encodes CATSEGGLGSYNEQFF.

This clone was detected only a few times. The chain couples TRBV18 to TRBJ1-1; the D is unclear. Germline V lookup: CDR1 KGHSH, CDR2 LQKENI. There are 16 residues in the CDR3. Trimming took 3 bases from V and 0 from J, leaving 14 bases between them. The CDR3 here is CASSPRTPPVNTEAFF. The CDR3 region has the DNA TGTGCCAGCTCACCCCGGACTCCCCCGGTGAACACTGAAGCTTTCTTT.

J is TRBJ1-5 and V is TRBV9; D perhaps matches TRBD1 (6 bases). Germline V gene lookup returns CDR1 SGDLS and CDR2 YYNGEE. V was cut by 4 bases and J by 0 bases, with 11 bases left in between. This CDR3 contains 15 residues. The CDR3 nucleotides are TGTGCCAGCAGCCCTGGGGACACTAGCAATCAGCCCCAGCATTTT. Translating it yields CASSPGDTSNQPQHF.

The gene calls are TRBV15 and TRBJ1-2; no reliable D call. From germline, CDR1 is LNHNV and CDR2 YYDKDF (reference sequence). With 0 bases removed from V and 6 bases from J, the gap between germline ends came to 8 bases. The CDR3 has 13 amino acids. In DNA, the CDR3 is TGTGCCACCAGCAGAGAACCCAAGGATGGCTACACCTTC. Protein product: CATSREPKDGYTF.

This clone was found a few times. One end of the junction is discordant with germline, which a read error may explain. The CDR3: CASSQDPGTPLHF. CDR3 DNA: TGCGCCAGCAGCCAAGACCCCGGGACTCCGTTACACTTC. The chain recombines TRBV4-3 with TRBJ2-4, with a weak D call TRBD2 (6 bases). The CDR3 spans 13 residues. Germline V CDR1 and CDR2: LGHNA, YSLEER.

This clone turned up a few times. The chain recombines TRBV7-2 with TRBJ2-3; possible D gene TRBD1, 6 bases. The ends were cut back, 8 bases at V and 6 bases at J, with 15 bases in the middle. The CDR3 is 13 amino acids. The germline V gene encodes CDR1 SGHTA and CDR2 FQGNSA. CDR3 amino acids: CASGGHQGDTQYF. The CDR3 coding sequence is TGTGCCAGCGGGGGACACCAGGGGGATACGCAGTATTTT.

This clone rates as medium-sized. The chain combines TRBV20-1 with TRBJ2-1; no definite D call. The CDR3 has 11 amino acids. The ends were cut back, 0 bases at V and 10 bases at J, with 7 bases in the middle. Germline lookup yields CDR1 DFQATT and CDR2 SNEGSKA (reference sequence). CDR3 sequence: CSAREEVEQFF. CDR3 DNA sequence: TGCAGTGCTAGAGAAGAAGTGGAGCAGTTCTTC.